These 5 T cell receptor beta chains share one sample of origin, sequenced in a study of T cell responses to AZD1222 COVID-19 vaccine. TCRdb's table, derived via immunoSEQ multiplex PCR, lists solely in-frame clones and lacks some. The sample has approximately 150,000 clones; roughly nine tenths are singletons. The source was peripheral blood, collected on day 0 of AZD1222 vaccination. The receptor source for this set is an adult in good health.

CDR3 DNA sequence: TGTGCCAGCAGCTTGGGACACTACCAAGAGACCCAGTACTTC. This gives the protein CASSLGHYQETQYF. The chain uses TRBV5-5 and TRBJ2-5; D is uncertain. This CDR3 region has 14 residues. Germline V gene data show CDR1 as SGHKS and CDR2 as YYEKEE (reference sequence). V was pared by 0 bases and J by 0 bases, with 6 bases between. Based on the CDR3 plus reference TRBV5-5 and TRBJ2-5, the full variable domain is DAGVTQSPTHLIKTRGQQVTLRCSPISGHKSVSWYQQVLGQGPQFIFQYYEKEERGRGNFPDRFSARQFPNYSSELNVNALLLGDSALYLCASSLGHYQETQYFGPGTRLLVL.

V usage is TRBV4-1 and J usage is TRBJ1-5; D possibly corresponds to TRBD1 (6 bases). Germline V CDR1 and CDR2: MGHRA, YSYEKL. The CDR3 contains 15 residues. V lost 1 base and J lost 7, with 14 bases in between. The CDR3 DNA follows: TGCGCCAGCAGCCAAGGTCGGGGGGCGAACCAGCCCCAGCATTTT. Protein sequence: CASSQGRGANQPQHF.

This chain links TRBV28 with TRBJ1-1, with no clear D. V was cut by 4 bases and J by 5 bases, with 8 bases left in between. CDR3 size: 12 residues. The V gene's germline CDR1 is MDHEN and CDR2 SYDVKM. CDR3 bases: TGTGCCAGCAGTTACCGATTGACTGAAGCTTTCTTT. Protein: CASSYRLTEAFF. The entire variable domain, with the rest obtained from reference TRBV28 and TRBJ1-1, is as follows: DVKVTQSSRYLVKRTGEKVFLECVQDMDHENMFWYRQDPGLGLRLIYFSYDVKMKEKGDIPEGYSVSREKKERFSLILESASTNQTSMYLCASSYRLTEAFFGQGTRLTVV.

This rearrangement joins TRBV5-6 to TRBJ1-1; D remains unclear. Trimming cost V 2 bases and J 7 bases, with 6 bases left between them. Germline V gene sequence: CDR1 SGHDT, CDR2 YYEEEE. This CDR3 has 11 amino acids. Here the CDR3 DNA reads TGTGCCAGCAGCTTCTTTGGTGAAGCTTTCTTT. Translating it yields CASSFFGEAFF.

The chain recombines TRBV3-1 (or the pseudogene TRBV3-2) with TRBJ1-6; 8 bases map to TRBD1. J lost 10 bases, V lost 3 bases, and 5 bases had no gene match. Germline CDR1 reads LGHDT; CDR2 reads YNNKEL (reference sequence). This CDR3 is 14 amino acids long. CDR3 bases: TGTGCCAGCAGCCAGGACAGGGACGACTCACCCCTCCACTTT. It translates to CASSQDRDDSPLHF.